Listed below are T cell receptor beta chains from one sample, sequenced in a study of T cells in Graves' hyperthyroidism and ophthalmopathy. One entry per CDR3 protein results from TCRdb running MiXCR on the multiplex PCR reads. The data hold about 350,000 distinct CDR3 sequences, with about 15% observed a single time. Input material: blood. These receptor sequences come from a woman aged 25 to 39 with Graves' hyperthyroidism. Both conserved end residues are part of each CDR3. The D gene is left open where the match is weak. Some rows mark clone size as missing; the rest say once, few, many or name a class of expanded clone.

V gene	clone size	J gene	D gene	CDR3 protein	CDR3 DNA
TRBV10-3	many	TRBJ1-2	TRBD1	CAISGNRDSHGYTF	TGTGCCATCAGTGGAAACCGGGACAGCCATGGCTACACCTTC
TRBV20-1	-	TRBJ1-5	-	CSARDRRPDSCNQPQHF	TGCAGTGCTAGAGATAGGCGCCCCGACAGTTGCAATCAGCCCCAGCATTTT
TRBV28	many	TRBJ1-5	TRBD1	CASRPSDRVNQPQHF	TGTGCCAGCAGACCCTCGGACAGGGTTAATCAGCCCCAGCATTTT
TRBV6-5	many	TRBJ1-1	-	CASSYQLTPNTEAFF	TGTGCCAGCAGTTACCAATTAACGCCGAACACTGAAGCTTTCTTT
TRBV4-2	-	TRBJ2-2	-	CASSQVLENTGELFF	TGTGCCAGCAGCCAAGTTCTGGAAAACACCGGGGAGCTGTTTTTT
TRBV13	few	TRBJ1-4	-	CASSLAAHQPNEKLFF	TGTGCCAGCAGCTTGGCAGCCCATCAACCTAATGAAAAACTGTTTTTT
TRBV27	many	TRBJ1-5	-	CASSLYGQPQHF	TGTGCCAGCAGTTTATACGGTCAGCCCCAGCATTTT
TRBV20-1	-	TRBJ1-2	-	CSASGDRLLWGYTF	TGCAGTGCTAGTGGCGACCGCCTCCTTTGGGGCTACACCTTC
TRBV28	many	TRBJ2-2	-	CASTLTMYTGELFF	TGTGCCAGCACCCTGACTATGTACACCGGGGAGCTGTTTTTT
TRBV2	-	TRBJ2-7	-	CASSQGPAQYF	TGTGCCAGCAGTCAGGGGCCGGCGCAGTACTTC
TRBV20-1	many	TRBJ2-3	TRBD2	CSANTGLAGGFTQYF	TGCAGTGCTAATACGGGACTAGCGGGAGGGTTTACGCAGTATTTT
TRBV5-6	-	TRBJ2-1	-	CASSLGGGPPKDEQFF	TGTGCCAGCAGCTTGGGAGGGGGTCCCCCGAAGGATGAGCAGTTCTTC
TRBV20-1	-	TRBJ1-1	-	CGIFNTEAFF	TGCGGAATTTTTAACACTGAAGCTTTCTTT
TRBV5-6	few	TRBJ2-2	-	CASSPRSRAWGRTGELFF	TGTGCCAGCAGCCCGAGGTCACGGGCCTGGGGGCGTACCGGGGAGCTGTTTTTT
TRBV5-5	few	TRBJ2-1	-	CASSFLSPGGEQFF	TGTGCCAGCAGCTTTTTATCCCCTGGGGGCGAGCAGTTCTTC
TRBV7-9	-	TRBJ1-1	TRBD1	CASSPTTDRATEAFF	TGTGCCAGCAGCCCAACCACGGACAGGGCCACTGAAGCTTTCTTT
TRBV6-2/TRBV6-3	few	TRBJ1-1	-	CASTFTGTNTEAFF	TGTGCCAGCACCTTCACAGGGACGAACACTGAAGCTTTCTTT
TRBV20-1	few	TRBJ1-2	TRBD1	CSARLGQGAVYGYTF	TGCAGTGCTAGATTAGGACAGGGGGCTGTATATGGCTACACCTTC
TRBV29-1	many	TRBJ2-6	-	CSVESAGANVLTF	TGCAGCGTTGAATCTGCCGGGGCCAACGTCCTGACTTTC
TRBV7-9	many	TRBJ2-7	-	CASSLAGDISYEQYF	TGTGCCAGCAGCTTGGCGGGTGACATCTCCTACGAGCAGTACTTC